This record covers a single TCR beta chain. Its target is not known. The data derive from a study of regulatory T cells in long-lasting Graves disease. At the level of the study: Graves' patients, newly diagnosed, had taken antithyroid drugs under 3 months. Whole-study findings and limits: There were preferences for TRBV28, TRBJ1-2 and TRBJ2-5 in persistent disease.

Time point specified: newly diagnosed GD, antithyroid drugs for less than 3 months. The authors made the TCR library using RNA they extracted from PBMCs. Relying on iRepertoire HTBI primers and Arm-PCR of CDR3 regions, the team built TCR beta libraries. TCRdb fed the multiplex PCR reads into MiXCR, producing one record per CDR3 protein. In the table there are 200,000 to 250,000 distinct CDR3 sequences, around 20% of which are singletons. V lost 4 bases, J lost 4 bases, and 4 bases lay in between. The CDR3 is 12 residues long. CDR1 and CDR2 (germline): MNHEY, SVGEGT. The sequences come from peripheral blood mononuclear cells (PBMCs), collected at new diagnosis, from a patient treated with antithyroid drugs. The J gene is TRBJ1-4, the V gene TRBV6-2 or TRBV6-3; D is ambiguous. This TCR was sampled from a female donor with Graves disease. The CDR3 loop reads CASSSINEKLFF. CDR3 in DNA: TGTGCCAGCAGTTCGATTAATGAAAAACTGTTTTTT.